This T cell receptor beta chain was observed in a study of T-cell memory formation after mild COVID-19. Germline V gene sequence: CDR1 MNHEY, CDR2 SMNVEV (reference sequence). The CDR3 is 13 residues long. Trimming took off 4 bases at V and 3 bases at J, with 9 bases between the two ends. TCRdb redid the calling of the 5' RACE reads with MiXCR, one entry per CDR3 protein. The sample contains 350,000 to 550,000 distinct CDR3 sequences, more than 15% of which appear only once. This clonotype was sampled from a man between 18 and 29 years old who had mild COVID-19 (a few samples of this study predate the infection). Cell type and time point are not known. The sample was PBMCs or a T cell subset sorted from them (not recorded which). The gene calls are TRBV27 and TRBJ1-1; maybe TRBD1 (5 bases). Here the CDR3 DNA reads TGTGCCAGCAGTTCCGAAGGGGACACTGAAGCTTTCTTT. Translated: CASSSEGDTEAFF.